This entry describes one TCR beta chain. No antigen is known for it. Here immunoSEQ multiplex PCR was the method, and the copy in TCRdb shows in-frame clones only, minus some. The data contain 600,000 to 700,000 clones, about 80% of them singletons. The data are from a study of shared clonotypes between healthy human individuals. Regarding the study as a whole: Among the subsets, naive ones generally showed larger estimated richness than memory ones. Relative to clonotypes present in all four donors, those not shared had lower generation probabilities. The donor pool, a small one, limited the genetic and exposure-history diversity represented.

The receptor was isolated from a woman younger than 45 in good health. The sample taken for sequencing was memory CD4+ T cells sorted from blood. The subset: CD45RA-negative fraction.

CDR3: CASSYGGRGGTEAFF. The CDR3 bases are TGTGCCAGCAGTTACGGCGGGAGGGGGGGCACTGAAGCTTTCTTT. The rearrangement links TRBV6-5 to TRBJ1-1; D possibly corresponds to TRBD1 (6 bases). Germline V gene lookup returns CDR1 MNHEY and CDR2 SVGAGI. The CDR3 has 15 residues. V dropped 2 bases and J dropped 4 bases, with 14 bases sitting between them.